Below, 27 T cell receptor beta chains from the same sample are listed, as sequenced in a study of regulatory T cells in long-lasting Graves disease. Stated time point: newly diagnosed GD, antithyroid drugs for less than 3 months. RNA from PBMCs was the source of the TCR library. According to the study, TCR beta libraries were built with iRepertoire HTBI primers and CDR3-region Arm-PCR. TCRdb called the multiplex PCR reads again in MiXCR, with one record for every CDR3 protein. The data contain under 800,000 distinct CDR3 sequences, around 17% of them singletons. These records were also assigned to another study, of T cells in Graves' hyperthyroidism and ophthalmopathy.

The starting material was peripheral blood mononuclear cells (PBMCs), obtained at new diagnosis, from a patient treated with antithyroid drugs. The receptors were gathered from a woman aged 25-40 years with Graves disease.

This chain connects TRBV28 to TRBJ2-7, with TRBD2 identical over 10 bases. With V trimmed by 2 bases and J by 3 bases, 10 bases remained unmatched. Germline V gene data show CDR1 as MDHEN and CDR2 as SYDVKM. CDR3 size: 17 residues. The CDR3 region has the DNA TGTGCCAGCAGTTTAGGTCTAGCGGGAGAGGGTTACTACGAGCAGTACTTC. Protein: CASSLGLAGEGYYEQYF.

The table lists this clonotype with many counts. The chain employs TRBV20-1 and TRBJ1-3, with D tentatively TRBD1 (6 bases). V dropped 2 bases and J dropped 1 base, with 9 bases sitting between them. This CDR3 has 14 residues. Germline V gene lookup returns CDR1 DFQATT and CDR2 SNEGSKA (reference sequence). The CDR3 is CSARPTGSGNTIYF. The CDR3 DNA follows: TGCAGTGCTAGACCCACAGGGTCTGGAAACACCATATATTTT.

The chain recombines TRBV6-1 with TRBJ2-6; no clear D gene. The CDR3 totals 15 residues. Trimming pared 5 bases from V and 5 bases from J, leaving 13 bases between. The V gene's germline CDR1 is MNHNS and CDR2 SASEGT. The CDR3 DNA reads TGTGCCAGCAGTCAAGACCCGAGTAGGGCCAACGTCCTGACTTTC. It is translated as CASSQDPSRANVLTF.

This clonotype was seen at least ten times. The chain has TRBV12-3 or TRBV12-4 and TRBJ2-5; 7 nucleotides agree with TRBD1. Trimming at V came to 5 bases and at J to 5 bases, leaving 11 bases not matched to a gene. CDR3 size: 15 residues. DNA of the CDR3: TGTGCCAGCAGTCCCCAGACAGGGTCCGGCGAGACCCAGTACTTC. As protein: CASSPQTGSGETQYF.

The sample holds many counts of this clonotype. Here the CDR3 reads CASIPSGGSYNEQFF. In DNA form, the CDR3 reads TGTGCCAGCATTCCTTCGGGGGGCTCCTACAATGAGCAGTTCTTC. The chain employs TRBV28 and TRBJ2-1; 7 bases fit TRBD2. The germline V gene has CDR1 MDHEN and CDR2 SYDVKM. V was clipped by 7 bases and J by 0 bases; unmatched bases: 6. The CDR3 sequence is 15 residues long.

J is TRBJ1-1 and V is TRBV19; 8 nucleotides align to TRBD1. This CDR3 is built from 15 residues. J was trimmed by 8 bases and V by 3 bases; bases with no gene match: 11. Germline V gene data show CDR1 as LNHDA and CDR2 as SQIVND (reference sequence). This CDR3 reads CASSITGTGEREAFF. The CDR3 DNA follows: TGTGCCAGTAGTATCACCGGGACAGGCGAACGGGAAGCTTTCTTT.

This clonotype was detected ten times or more. This chain joins TRBV12-3 or TRBV12-4 and TRBJ2-1; 11 bases map to TRBD2. V was clipped by 5 bases and J by 6 bases; unmatched bases: 9. This CDR3 is built from 16 residues. The chain's CDR3 is CASSLPSGRFGNEQFF. The CDR3 nucleotides are TGTGCCAGCAGTCTCCCTAGCGGGAGGTTCGGCAATGAGCAGTTCTTC.

The table lists this clonotype with many counts. The gene calls are TRBV6-1 and TRBJ2-5, with 9 bases aligning to TRBD2. V shed 2 bases, J shed 1 base, and the junction held 5 bases outside the gene matches. The length of the CDR3 is 16 residues. The germline gives CDR1 MNHNS, CDR2 SASEGT. The CDR3 region has the DNA TGTGCCAGCAGTGAATGGCCTAGCGGGACCCAAGAGACCCAGTACTTC. Translating gives CASSEWPSGTQETQYF.

In its sample, this clonotype was seen many times. The rearrangement uses TRBV27 and TRBJ2-3; D perhaps matches TRBD1 (5 bases). The CDR3 extends over 14 amino acids. V shed 4 bases and J shed 0 bases, with 8 bases lying between them. Germline values: CDR1 MNHEY, CDR2 SMNVEV (reference sequence). CDR3 amino acids: CASSWRQSTDTQYF. CDR3 coding DNA: TGTGCCAGCAGTTGGCGACAGAGCACAGATACGCAGTATTTT.

This chain uses TRBV3-1 with TRBJ2-1; D gene ambiguous. The length of the CDR3 is 12 residues. The germline CDR1 and CDR2 sequences are LGHDT and YNNKEL (reference sequence). The germline V and J ends were trimmed by 2 bases and 8 bases, with 7 bases remaining between them. Here the CDR3 reads CASSQSLHEQFF. The CDR3 region has the DNA TGTGCCAGCAGCCAAAGCCTACATGAGCAGTTCTTC.

This clonotype was counted once. The V call is TRBV5-4, the J call TRBJ2-1; no definite D call. CDR1 and CDR2 from the germline V gene are SGHNT and YYREEE (reference sequence). Trimming stripped 0 bases from V and 7 bases from J, with 23 bases between. The CDR3 is 18 residues long. The CDR3 region has the DNA TGTGCCAGCAGCTTGGCGTACGGCCAGACTCTCTTCCAAAATGAGCAGTTCTTC. Residues: CASSLAYGQTLFQNEQFF.

This clonotype was found many times. The chain links TRBV2 to TRBJ2-5; a possible D gene is TRBD1 (5 bases). The V gene lost 4 bases and the J gene lost 5 bases, with 14 bases spanning the gap. The CDR3 sequence is 14 residues long. The V gene's germline CDR1 is SNHLY and CDR2 FYNNEI. In DNA, the CDR3 is TGTGCCAGCAGTGGGACGCAGGGTGGTGAGACCCAGTACTTC. This encodes CASSGTQGGETQYF.

This chain uses TRBV9 with TRBJ2-3; 10 bases are a match to TRBD2. V lost 2 bases to trimming and J lost 2 bases; unmatched junction nucleotides: 2. In germline, CDR1 is SGDLS, CDR2 YYNGEE. This CDR3 has 15 residues. In DNA form, the CDR3 reads TGTGCCAGCAGCGTGAGCGGGAGGGACACAGATACGCAGTATTTT. Protein: CASSVSGRDTDTQYF.

Ten or more counts support this clonotype. V usage is TRBV28 and J usage is TRBJ2-3; no firm D call. CDR3 size: 12 residues. Germline values: CDR1 MDHEN, CDR2 SYDVKM. Between the trimmed V and J ends, which lost 1 base and 8 bases, there was a span of 7 bases. The CDR3 sequence is CASSLLGGTQYF. CDR3 in DNA: TGTGCCAGCAGTTTATTAGGTGGTACGCAGTATTTT.

This clonotype was counted ten times or more. The rearrangement links TRBV12-3 or TRBV12-4 to TRBJ2-1; either TRBD1 or TRBD2 may supply D (5 bases each). The V gene lost 6 bases and the J gene lost 5 bases, with 14 bases spanning the gap. CDR3 length: 14 amino acids. In nucleotides, the CDR3 is TGTGCCAGCAGGGACAAGGGGACCCACAATGAGCAGTTCTTC. This codes for CASRDKGTHNEQFF.

On this clonotype itself: A much larger clone is a single base away; this may be a read error. The chain employs TRBV27 and TRBJ2-7; 10 bases are a match to TRBD1. The CDR3 loop spans 14 amino acids. CDR1 MNHEY and CDR2 SMNVEV come from the germline V gene (reference sequence). The V segment lost 6 bases and the J segment 2 bases; nucleotides outside the gene matches: 4. CDR3 sequence reads: CASRVGQGAYEQYF. CDR3 bases: TGTGCCAGCAGGGTAGGACAGGGGGCCTACGAGCAGTACTTC.

This clonotype was observed many times. The chain has TRBV7-9 and TRBJ2-5; 13 nucleotides match TRBD2. This CDR3 has 14 amino acids. V lost 5 bases and J lost 5; bases outside the gene matches: 2. Germline-derived CDR1 and CDR2 are SEHNR and FQNEAQ (reference sequence). In nucleotides, the CDR3 is TGTGCCAGCAGCGGACTAGCGGGAGTGGAGACCCAGTACTTC. Its protein product is CASSGLAGVETQYF.

This clonotype was seen a handful of times. The chain combines TRBV9 with TRBJ2-1; D not certain. The CDR3 runs to 16 residues. V shed 3 bases and J shed 6 bases, with 19 bases lying between them. Germline V gene lookup returns CDR1 SGDLS and CDR2 YYNGEE. CDR3 nucleotides: TGTGCCAGCAGCGCATTAATCTCAGCCAAGCGCAATGAGCAGTTCTTC. Protein: CASSALISAKRNEQFF.

Regarding this clonotype: A clone one base away is much larger, so this may be a read error. V gene TRBV11-2 combines with J gene TRBJ1-1, with TRBD1 matching over 7 bases. Trimming removed 3 bases from V and 1 base from J; junction bases left unmatched: 2. CDR3 size: 14 residues. Germline CDR1 is SGHAT and CDR2 is FQNNGV. CDR3 in amino acids: CASSFWTGNTEAFF. The DNA for the CDR3 is TGTGCCAGCAGCTTTTGGACAGGGAACACTGAAGCTTTCTTT.

This clonotype was counted ten times or more. The rearrangement links TRBV29-1 to TRBJ2-5; possible D gene TRBD2, 5 bases. The CDR3 extends over 11 amino acids. The germline CDR1 and CDR2 sequences are SQVTM and ANQGSEA. Between the trimmed V and J ends, which lost 5 bases and 5 bases, there was a span of 9 bases. CDR3 sequence reads: CSVYPGETQYF. As DNA, the CDR3 is TGCAGCGTTTACCCGGGGGAGACCCAGTACTTC.

The sample holds a few counts of this clonotype. The gene calls are TRBV6-5 and TRBJ1-5, with unresolved D. In germline, CDR1 is MNHEY, CDR2 SVGAGI. The CDR3 has 18 amino acids. The germline V and J ends were trimmed by 0 bases and 0 bases, with 15 bases remaining between them. CDR3 sequence (DNA): TGTGCCAGCAGTTACTCAGGTCTGCGGGGTAATAGCAATCAGCCCCAGCATTTT. Its protein is CASSYSGLRGNSNQPQHF.

This clonotype was seen a few times. The CDR3 sequence is CSAREGQTKYEQYF. In DNA form, the CDR3 reads TGCAGTGCTAGAGAGGGACAGACAAAATACGAGCAGTACTTC. The V and J genes are TRBV20-1 and TRBJ2-7; TRBD1 agrees at 7 bases. V lost 0 bases, J lost 4 bases, and 6 bases stayed unmatched. Germline loops: CDR1 DFQATT, CDR2 SNEGSKA (reference sequence). CDR3 size: 14 residues.

Many counts were recorded for this clonotype. The chain has TRBV2 and TRBJ2-1; D gene uncertain. V gave up 5 bases and J gave up 5 bases, with 4 bases separating them. The CDR3 is 11 residues long. Germline V gene lookup returns CDR1 SNHLY and CDR2 FYNNEI. CDR3 amino acids: CASSPDNEQFF. CDR3 nucleotides: TGTGCCAGCAGTCCGGACAATGAGCAGTTCTTC.

This clonotype was observed a few times. The chain combines TRBV30 with TRBJ2-7; 7 bases agree with TRBD2. The CDR3 runs to 21 residues. Trimming at V came to 0 bases and at J to 0 bases, leaving 23 bases not matched to a gene. Germline V lookup: CDR1 GTSNPN, CDR2 SVGIG (reference sequence). The chain's CDR3 is CAWSVLEVAWGGVPDSYEQYF. The CDR3 coding sequence is TGTGCCTGGAGTGTATTGGAAGTGGCTTGGGGGGGAGTCCCCGACTCCTACGAGCAGTACTTC.

In this sample, this clonotype turned up many times. The chain links TRBV12-3 or TRBV12-4 to TRBJ2-2; the D is unclear. This CDR3 is built from 14 residues. V lost 1 base to trimming and J lost 4 bases, with 7 bases between them. The CDR3 coding sequence is TGTGCCAGCAGTTTAGGCGCGGCCACCGGGGAGCTGTTTTTT. Translation: CASSLGAATGELFF.

This clonotype was seen many times. The chain carries TRBV5-1 and TRBJ2-7; D tentatively fits TRBD1 or TRBD2 (6 bases each). Germline V lookup: CDR1 SGHRS, CDR2 YFSETQ. Trimming pared 4 bases from V and 5 bases from J, leaving 13 bases between. This CDR3 has 13 amino acids. The CDR3 bases are TGCGCCAGCAGCCCTGGGGGGCCGAACGAGCAGTACTTC. As protein: CASSPGGPNEQYF. Filled out from reference TRBV5-1 and TRBJ2-7, the complete variable domain reads KAGVTQTPRYLIKTRGQQVTLSCSPISGHRSVSWYQQTPGQGLQFLFEYFSETQRNKGNFPGRFSGRQFSNSRSEMNVSTLELGDSALYLCASSPGGPNEQYFGPGTRLTVT.

This clonotype has only a few counts. This chain joins TRBV30 and TRBJ1-1, with D uncertain. V was cut by 5 bases and J by 8 bases, with 15 bases left in between. The CDR3 sequence is 12 residues long. CDR1 is GTSNPN and CDR2 is SVGIG in the germline V gene (reference sequence). The CDR3: CAWGVGSPEAFF. The CDR3 bases are TGTGCCTGGGGGGTCGGGAGTCCCGAAGCTTTCTTT.